This T cell receptor beta chain was profiled in a study of T cells in narcolepsy. CDR1 and CDR2 (germline): SNHLY, FYNNEI. The CDR3 contains 11 residues. V lost 6 bases and J 8 bases, leaving 8 bases between the germline ends. Using immunoSEQ multiplex PCR, the repertoire was profiled, and TCRdb retains in-frame clones only, with some absent. Among about 33,000 clones listed, 75% to 90% were seen once. The V gene is TRBV2, the J gene TRBJ1-5; D remains unclear. This clonotype originated in a human donor with narcolepsy. Sequencing was performed on CD45RA- memory CD4+ T cells from PBMCs. The CDR3 is CASSLDKPQHF. CDR3 sequence (DNA): TGTGCCAGCAGCCTCGATAAGCCCCAGCATTTT.